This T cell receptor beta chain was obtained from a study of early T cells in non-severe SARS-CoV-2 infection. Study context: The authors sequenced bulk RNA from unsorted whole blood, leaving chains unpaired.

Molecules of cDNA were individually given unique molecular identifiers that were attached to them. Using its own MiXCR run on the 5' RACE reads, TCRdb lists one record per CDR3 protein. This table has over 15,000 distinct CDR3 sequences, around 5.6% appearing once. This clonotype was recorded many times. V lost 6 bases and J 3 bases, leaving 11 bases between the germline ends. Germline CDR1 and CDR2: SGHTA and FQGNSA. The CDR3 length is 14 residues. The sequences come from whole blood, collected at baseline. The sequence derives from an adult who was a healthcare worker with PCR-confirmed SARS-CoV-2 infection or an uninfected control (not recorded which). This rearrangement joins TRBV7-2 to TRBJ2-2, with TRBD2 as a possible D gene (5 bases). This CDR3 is CASSSGYYTGELFF. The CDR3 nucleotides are TGTGCCAGCAGTTCGGGGTACTACACCGGGGAGCTGTTTTTT.